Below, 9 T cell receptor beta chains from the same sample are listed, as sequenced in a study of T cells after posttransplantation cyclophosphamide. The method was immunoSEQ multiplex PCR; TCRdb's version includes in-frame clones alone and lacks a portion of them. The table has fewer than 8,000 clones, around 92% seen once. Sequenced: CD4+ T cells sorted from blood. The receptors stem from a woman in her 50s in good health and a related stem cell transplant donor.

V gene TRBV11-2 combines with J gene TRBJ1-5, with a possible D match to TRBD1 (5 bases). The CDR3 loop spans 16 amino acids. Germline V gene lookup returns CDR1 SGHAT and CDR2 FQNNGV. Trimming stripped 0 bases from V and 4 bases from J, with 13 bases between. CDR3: CASSLEGGVENQPQHF. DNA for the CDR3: TGTGCCAGCAGCTTAGAGGGGGGGGTAGAAAATCAGCCCCAGCATTTT.

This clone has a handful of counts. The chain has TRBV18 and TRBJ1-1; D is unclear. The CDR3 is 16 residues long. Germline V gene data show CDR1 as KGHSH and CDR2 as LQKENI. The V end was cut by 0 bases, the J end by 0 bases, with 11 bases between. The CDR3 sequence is CASSPPSPGMNTEAFF. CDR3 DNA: TGTGCCAGCTCACCACCGTCTCCGGGGATGAACACTGAAGCTTTCTTT. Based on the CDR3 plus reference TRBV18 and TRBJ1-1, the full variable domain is NAGVMQNPRHLVRRRGQEARLRCSPMKGHSHVYWYRQLPEEGLKFMVYLQKENIIDESGMPKERFSAEFPKEGPSILRIQQVVRGDSAAYFCASSPPSPGMNTEAFFGQGTRLTVV.

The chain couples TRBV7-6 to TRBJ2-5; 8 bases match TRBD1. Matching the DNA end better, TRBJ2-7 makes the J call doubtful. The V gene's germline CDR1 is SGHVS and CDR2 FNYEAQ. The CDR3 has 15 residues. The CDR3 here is CASSSRTGSSYEQYF. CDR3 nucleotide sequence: TGTGCCAGCAGCTCCCGGACAGGGAGCTCCTACGAGCAGTACTTC.

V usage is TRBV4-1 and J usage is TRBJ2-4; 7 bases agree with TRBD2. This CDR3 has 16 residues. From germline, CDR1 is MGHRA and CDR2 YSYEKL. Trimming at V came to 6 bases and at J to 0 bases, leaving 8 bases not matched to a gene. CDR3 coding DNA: TGCGCCAGCAGTACCGGGGAGGGCCTAGCCAAAAACATTCAGTACTTC. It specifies CASSTGEGLAKNIQYF.

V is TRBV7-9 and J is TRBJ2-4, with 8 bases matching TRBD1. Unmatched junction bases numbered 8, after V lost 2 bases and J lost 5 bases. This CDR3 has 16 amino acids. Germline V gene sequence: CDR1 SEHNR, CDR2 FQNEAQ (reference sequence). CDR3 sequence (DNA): TGTGCCAGCAGCTTACTACTAGGACAGGGCGAAAACATTCAGTACTTC. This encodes CASSLLLGQGENIQYF.

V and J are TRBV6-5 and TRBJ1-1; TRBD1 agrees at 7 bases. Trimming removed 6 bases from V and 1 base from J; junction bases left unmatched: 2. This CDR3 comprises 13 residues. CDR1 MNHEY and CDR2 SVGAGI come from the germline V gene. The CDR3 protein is CASRGQRNTEAFF. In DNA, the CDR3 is TGTGCCAGCAGGGGACAGCGGAACACTGAAGCTTTCTTT.

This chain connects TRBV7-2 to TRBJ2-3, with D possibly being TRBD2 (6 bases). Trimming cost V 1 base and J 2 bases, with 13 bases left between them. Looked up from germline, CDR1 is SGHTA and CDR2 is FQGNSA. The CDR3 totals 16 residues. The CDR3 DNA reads TGTGCCAGCAGCTTAGGTGGGGGGTTCTACACAGATACGCAGTATTTT. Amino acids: CASSLGGGFYTDTQYF.

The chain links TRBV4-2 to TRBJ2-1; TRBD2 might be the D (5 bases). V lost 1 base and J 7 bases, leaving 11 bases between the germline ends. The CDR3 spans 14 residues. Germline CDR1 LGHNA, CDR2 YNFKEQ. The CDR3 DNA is TGTGCCAGCAGCCAAGTAGGAACGGGGAATGAGCAGTTCTTC. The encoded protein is CASSQVGTGNEQFF.

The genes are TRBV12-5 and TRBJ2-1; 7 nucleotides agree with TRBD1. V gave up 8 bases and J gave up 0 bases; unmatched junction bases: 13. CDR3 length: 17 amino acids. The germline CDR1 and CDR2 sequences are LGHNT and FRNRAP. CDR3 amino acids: CASLPQPDRDSYNEQFF. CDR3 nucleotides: TGTGCTAGTCTTCCCCAGCCCGACAGGGACTCCTACAATGAGCAGTTCTTC.